This T cell receptor (beta chain) emerged from a study of metastatic and nonmetastatic thyroid tumors. All patients were treatment-naive before thyroid surgery. Many counts were recorded for this clone. With MiXCR, TCRdb called clones anew from the PCR reads. Found here are 20,000 to 25,000 clones, about 20% of them singletons; the top ten hold 25% to 35%. Germline V CDR1 and CDR2: MRHNA, SNTAGT. This CDR3 has 13 residues. Trimming shortened V by 3 bases and J by 9 bases, and 12 bases separated the two germline ends. Source material: blood. The V gene is TRBV6-4, the J gene TRBJ2-1; tentatively, D is TRBD1 (8 bases). The receptor's source is a female donor with papillary thyroid cancer or a benign thyroid nodule (not recorded which). Some clones in this sample may be carry-over from other donors' samples. CDR3 coding DNA: TGTGCCAGCAGTGAACAGGGGGGGGTTGAGCAGTTCTTC. Translation gives CASSEQGGVEQFF.